Listed below are T cell receptor beta chains from one sample, sequenced in a study of blood T cell repertoires in COVID-19. Only in-frame clones appear in the TCRdb table, and some are missing; sequencing was by immunoSEQ multiplex PCR. This table holds 25,000 to 35,000 clones, roughly nine tenths found once. The sample consisted of peripheral blood. These receptors were obtained from a human donor with active COVID-19. The donor label of this sample is uncertain. Both conserved end residues are part of each CDR3. Fields, in order: V gene, clone size, D gene, J gene, CDR3 DNA, CDR3 protein. A D gene is named only where the DNA matches it firmly. Some rows mark clone size as missing; the rest say once, few, many or name a class of expanded clone.

v_gene: TRBV11-2; abundance: NA; d_gene: TRBD1; j_gene: TRBJ2-3; CDR3nt: TGTGCCAGCAGCTCCTGGACAGGGGGCGCGGATACGCAGTATTTT; CDR3aa: CASSSWTGGADTQYF
v_gene: TRBV27; abundance: NA; d_gene: NA; j_gene: TRBJ2-7; CDR3nt: TGTGCCAGCAGGGACAGAACCTACGAGCAGTACTTC; CDR3aa: CASRDRTYEQYF
v_gene: TRBV7-3; abundance: NA; d_gene: TRBD2; j_gene: TRBJ2-2; CDR3nt: TGTGCCAGCAGCTTGACTAGCGGTACGAACACCGGGGAGCTGTTTTTT; CDR3aa: CASSLTSGTNTGELFF
v_gene: TRBV25-1; abundance: once; d_gene: TRBD1; j_gene: TRBJ1-4; CDR3nt: TGTGCCAGCAGTTCCTTGGGACAGGGAAATGAAAAACTGTTTTTT; CDR3aa: CASSSLGQGNEKLFF
v_gene: TRBV11-3; abundance: NA; d_gene: TRBD2; j_gene: TRBJ2-2; CDR3nt: TGTGCCAGCAGCCAATTTAGCGGGAGGGCCGGGGAGCTGTTTTTT; CDR3aa: CASSQFSGRAGELFF
v_gene: TRBV10-3; abundance: once; d_gene: TRBD1; j_gene: TRBJ1-1; CDR3nt: TGTGCCATCAGTGAGGGGGACAGGGTGGGAGCTGAAGCTTTCTTT; CDR3aa: CAISEGDRVGAEAFF
v_gene: TRBV18; abundance: NA; d_gene: NA; j_gene: TRBJ2-7; CDR3nt: TGTGCCAGCTCACCAGTATCGACAGTTAGTTCCTACGAGCAGTACTTC; CDR3aa: CASSPVSTVSSYEQYF
v_gene: TRBV3-1/TRBV3-2; abundance: NA; d_gene: TRBD2; j_gene: TRBJ2-3; CDR3nt: TGTGCCAGCAGCCAGGGTATTGGACTAGCGGGGAACACAGATACGCAGTATTTT; CDR3aa: CASSQGIGLAGNTDTQYF
v_gene: TRBV2; abundance: NA; d_gene: NA; j_gene: TRBJ1-2; CDR3nt: TGTGCCAGCCTAACCGAACAGGGTTTTGATGGCTACACCTTC; CDR3aa: CASLTEQGFDGYTF
v_gene: TRBV5-1; abundance: NA; d_gene: TRBD1; j_gene: TRBJ2-1; CDR3nt: TGCGCCAGCAGCAGGACAGGGTGGAATGAGCAGTTCTTC; CDR3aa: CASSRTGWNEQFF
v_gene: TRBV19; abundance: NA; d_gene: NA; j_gene: TRBJ2-1; CDR3nt: TGTGCCAGTAGCCCAGCGGGCGGCTACAATGAGCAGTTCTTC; CDR3aa: CASSPAGGYNEQFF
v_gene: TRBV27; abundance: NA; d_gene: NA; j_gene: TRBJ2-7; CDR3nt: TGTGCCAGCAGTTATTGGCCAGATACCTACGAGCAGTACTTC; CDR3aa: CASSYWPDTYEQYF
v_gene: TRBV30; abundance: NA; d_gene: TRBD1; j_gene: TRBJ2-5; CDR3nt: TGTGCCTGGACAGGGGGTAGTCAAGAGACCCAGTACTTC; CDR3aa: CAWTGGSQETQYF
v_gene: TRBV28; abundance: NA; d_gene: NA; j_gene: TRBJ2-7; CDR3nt: TGTGCCAGCAGTTCCAACGAGCAGTACTTC; CDR3aa: CASSSNEQYF
v_gene: TRBV28; abundance: once; d_gene: NA; j_gene: TRBJ2-5; CDR3nt: TGTGCCAGCAATGAGGTACAAGAGACCCAGTACTTC; CDR3aa: CASNEVQETQYF
v_gene: TRBV2; abundance: NA; d_gene: TRBD1; j_gene: TRBJ2-7; CDR3nt: TGTGCCAGCAGTGATTGGGACAGGGGCAACGAGCAGTACTTC; CDR3aa: CASSDWDRGNEQYF
v_gene: TRBV7-8; abundance: NA; d_gene: NA; j_gene: TRBJ2-5; CDR3nt: TGTGCCAGCAGCCCAAGGACAGACGAGACCCAGTACTTC; CDR3aa: CASSPRTDETQYF
v_gene: TRBV12-3/TRBV12-4; abundance: NA; d_gene: NA; j_gene: TRBJ2-7; CDR3nt: TGTGCCAGCAGCAACCTAGAAACCGAGCAGTACTTC; CDR3aa: CASSNLETEQYF
v_gene: TRBV19; abundance: few; d_gene: TRBD2; j_gene: TRBJ2-5; CDR3nt: TGTGCCAGTAGTATAACCTCGACTAGCGGGGAGACCCAGTACTTC; CDR3aa: CASSITSTSGETQYF
v_gene: TRBV29-1; abundance: NA; d_gene: NA; j_gene: TRBJ1-1; CDR3nt: TGCAGCGTTGGTGGGGGACAGAACACTGAAGCTTTCTTT; CDR3aa: CSVGGGQNTEAFF
v_gene: TRBV24-1; abundance: NA; d_gene: NA; j_gene: TRBJ2-3; CDR3nt: TGTGCCACCAGTGATGAGGGTAGGACGCAGTATTTT; CDR3aa: CATSDEGRTQYF
v_gene: TRBV28; abundance: NA; d_gene: TRBD2; j_gene: TRBJ2-1; CDR3nt: TGTGCCGGATCAAACCCTAGCGGGACCGACTCCTACAATGAGCAGTTCTTC; CDR3aa: CAGSNPSGTDSYNEQFF
v_gene: TRBV20-1; abundance: NA; d_gene: NA; j_gene: TRBJ2-7; CDR3nt: TGCAGTGCTAGTTCTCCATCTACCTACGAGCAGTACTTC; CDR3aa: CSASSPSTYEQYF
v_gene: TRBV28; abundance: NA; d_gene: NA; j_gene: TRBJ1-2; CDR3nt: TGTGCCAGCAGCCGGGGCGGGGGTTCCTATGGCTACACCTTC; CDR3aa: CASSRGGGSYGYTF
v_gene: TRBV5-1; abundance: NA; d_gene: NA; j_gene: TRBJ2-7; CDR3nt: TGCGCCAGCAGCTTGGAGGTATCAGGGCCCCACGAGCAGTACTTC; CDR3aa: CASSLEVSGPHEQYF
v_gene: TRBV19; abundance: NA; d_gene: NA; j_gene: TRBJ2-7; CDR3nt: TGTGCCAGTAGTATTTCTGAGTACTACGAGCAGTACTTC; CDR3aa: CASSISEYYEQYF
v_gene: TRBV7-6; abundance: NA; d_gene: NA; j_gene: TRBJ2-5; CDR3nt: TGTGCCAGCAGCTTATATCCGGGGGCGCGGGAGGAGACCCAGTACTTC; CDR3aa: CASSLYPGAREETQYF
v_gene: TRBV7-2; abundance: NA; d_gene: NA; j_gene: TRBJ2-1; CDR3nt: TGTGCCAGCAGCTTACGGGAGCGACTCAATGAGCAGTTCTTC; CDR3aa: CASSLRERLNEQFF
v_gene: TRBV5-1; abundance: NA; d_gene: NA; j_gene: TRBJ2-2; CDR3nt: TGCGCCAGCAGGACGGGACTTACCTCGAACACCGGGGAGCTGTTTTTT; CDR3aa: CASRTGLTSNTGELFF
v_gene: TRBV13; abundance: NA; d_gene: NA; j_gene: TRBJ2-7; CDR3nt: TGTGCCAGCAGCTTAGGACCCACTAGCTACGAGCAGTACTTC; CDR3aa: CASSLGPTSYEQYF
v_gene: TRBV11-2; abundance: NA; d_gene: TRBD1; j_gene: TRBJ2-7; CDR3nt: TGTGCCAGCAGCGCGCTCGGGACAGGGGATGCCCACGAGCAGTACTTC; CDR3aa: CASSALGTGDAHEQYF
v_gene: TRBV10-3; abundance: NA; d_gene: NA; j_gene: TRBJ2-5; CDR3nt: TGTGCCACCAGGTTGGAGATGGGGACCCAGTACTTC; CDR3aa: CATRLEMGTQYF
v_gene: TRBV18; abundance: once; d_gene: TRBD2; j_gene: TRBJ2-2; CDR3nt: TGTGCCAGCTTCCCAAATAGCGGGAGAGGAACCGGGGAGCTGTTTTTT; CDR3aa: CASFPNSGRGTGELFF
v_gene: TRBV19; abundance: few; d_gene: TRBD2; j_gene: TRBJ2-3; CDR3nt: TGTGCCAGTAGTTGGGATTCGTTGTCGGGGACTAGCGGGGTTGTGGCGCAGTATTTT; CDR3aa: CASSWDSLSGTSGVVAQYF
v_gene: TRBV3-1/TRBV3-2; abundance: NA; d_gene: NA; j_gene: TRBJ2-5; CDR3nt: TGTGCCAGCAGCCAAGCGAACTTCCCCGAGACCCAGTACTTC; CDR3aa: CASSQANFPETQYF
v_gene: TRBV27; abundance: NA; d_gene: TRBD2; j_gene: TRBJ2-2; CDR3nt: TGTGCCAGCAGTGGTCTAGCGGGAGGGCCTCACACCGGGGAGCTGTTTTTT; CDR3aa: CASSGLAGGPHTGELFF
v_gene: TRBV18; abundance: NA; d_gene: TRBD1; j_gene: TRBJ1-5; CDR3nt: TGTGCCAGCTCACCGACAGGGTCCCCCGATCAGCCCCAGCATTTT; CDR3aa: CASSPTGSPDQPQHF
v_gene: TRBV18; abundance: NA; d_gene: TRBD2; j_gene: TRBJ2-3; CDR3nt: TGTGCCAGCTCACCTGGGACTAGCGGAATCACAGATACGCAGTATTTT; CDR3aa: CASSPGTSGITDTQYF
v_gene: TRBV7-2; abundance: NA; d_gene: NA; j_gene: TRBJ2-7; CDR3nt: TGTGCCAGCAGCTTGGGACTCCGAAACGAGCAGTACTTC; CDR3aa: CASSLGLRNEQYF
v_gene: TRBV5-5; abundance: few; d_gene: TRBD2; j_gene: TRBJ2-2; CDR3nt: TGTGCCAGCAGCTTAACCGGGACTAGCGGGGGGACCGGGGAGCTGTTTTTT; CDR3aa: CASSLTGTSGGTGELFF
v_gene: TRBV14; abundance: NA; d_gene: TRBD2; j_gene: TRBJ2-7; CDR3nt: TGTGCCAGCAGCTGGGGACTAGCGGGAGGTGAAGAGCAGTACTTC; CDR3aa: CASSWGLAGGEEQYF
v_gene: TRBV24-1; abundance: NA; d_gene: TRBD2; j_gene: TRBJ2-2; CDR3nt: TGTGCCACCAGTTGGGGGGGAGGGACCTACACCGGGGAGCTGTTTTTT; CDR3aa: CATSWGGGTYTGELFF
v_gene: TRBV11-2; abundance: NA; d_gene: TRBD2; j_gene: TRBJ2-5; CDR3nt: TGTGCCAGCAGCTTGGGAAGACTAGCGGAGACCCAGTACTTC; CDR3aa: CASSLGRLAETQYF
v_gene: TRBV6-5; abundance: NA; d_gene: NA; j_gene: TRBJ2-7; CDR3nt: TGTGCCAGCGTTCGCGGACAGCCCTACGAGCAGTACTTC; CDR3aa: CASVRGQPYEQYF
v_gene: TRBV28; abundance: NA; d_gene: TRBD1; j_gene: TRBJ1-1; CDR3nt: TGTGCCAGCAGATATCCCGGGACAGGGCGAAACACTGAAGCTTTCTTT; CDR3aa: CASRYPGTGRNTEAFF
v_gene: TRBV9; abundance: NA; d_gene: NA; j_gene: TRBJ1-2; CDR3nt: TGTGCCAGCAGTGACGAAAAACAGGGAACCTATGGCTACACCTTC; CDR3aa: CASSDEKQGTYGYTF
v_gene: TRBV15; abundance: NA; d_gene: TRBD1; j_gene: TRBJ1-1; CDR3nt: TGTGCCACCAGCAGACGACAGGGTACCACTGAAGCTTTCTTT; CDR3aa: CATSRRQGTTEAFF
v_gene: TRBV24-1; abundance: few; d_gene: TRBD1; j_gene: TRBJ2-1; CDR3nt: TGTGCCACCAGTGATTTAGGGACAGGGGGCTACAATGAGCAGTTCTTC; CDR3aa: CATSDLGTGGYNEQFF
v_gene: TRBV3-1/TRBV3-2; abundance: NA; d_gene: TRBD2; j_gene: TRBJ2-7; CDR3nt: TGTGCCAGCAGCCAAGCGGGGGGGCCATACGAGCAGTACTTC; CDR3aa: CASSQAGGPYEQYF
v_gene: TRBV19; abundance: once; d_gene: TRBD2; j_gene: TRBJ2-7; CDR3nt: TGTGCCAGTAGCCTTGTCGGCGGGGGGGCCTACGAGCAGTACTTC; CDR3aa: CASSLVGGGAYEQYF
v_gene: TRBV6-5; abundance: NA; d_gene: TRBD2; j_gene: TRBJ2-1; CDR3nt: TGTGCCAGCAGTTACTCGGGCGGGGGCTCCTACAATGAGCAGTTCTTC; CDR3aa: CASSYSGGGSYNEQFF
v_gene: TRBV3-1/TRBV3-2; abundance: NA; d_gene: NA; j_gene: TRBJ2-3; CDR3nt: TGTGCCAGCAGCCAAAGAACTCCAATACACAGATACGCAGTTGATACGCAGTATTTT; CDR3aa: CASSQRTPIHRYAVDTQYF
v_gene: TRBV5-4; abundance: NA; d_gene: NA; j_gene: TRBJ2-4; CDR3nt: TGTGCCAGCAGCTTGGCCAGCCTCGGGGCCAAAAACATTCAGTACTTC; CDR3aa: CASSLASLGAKNIQYF
v_gene: TRBV3-1/TRBV3-2; abundance: NA; d_gene: NA; j_gene: TRBJ1-2; CDR3nt: TGTGCCAGCAGCCAAGATCGAATCAGGGGCCCTTATGGCTACACCTTC; CDR3aa: CASSQDRIRGPYGYTF